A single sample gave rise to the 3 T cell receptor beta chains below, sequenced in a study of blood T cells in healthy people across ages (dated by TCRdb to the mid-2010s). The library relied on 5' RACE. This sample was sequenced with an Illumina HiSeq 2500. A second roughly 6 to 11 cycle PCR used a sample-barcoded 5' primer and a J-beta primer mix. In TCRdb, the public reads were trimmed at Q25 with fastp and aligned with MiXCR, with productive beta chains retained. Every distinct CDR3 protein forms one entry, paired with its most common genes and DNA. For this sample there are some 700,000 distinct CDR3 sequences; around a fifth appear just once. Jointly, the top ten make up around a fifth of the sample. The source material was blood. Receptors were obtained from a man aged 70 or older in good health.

Here the CDR3 DNA reads TGTGCCATCACTCCAGGCTTTAACACTGAAGCTTTCTTT. This sequence encodes CAITPGFNTEAFF. V is TRBV10-3 and J is TRBJ1-1; D is undetermined. The CDR3 sequence is 13 residues long. V lost 7 bases and J 2 bases, leaving 11 bases between the germline ends. Per germline, CDR1 ENHRY and CDR2 SYGVKD.

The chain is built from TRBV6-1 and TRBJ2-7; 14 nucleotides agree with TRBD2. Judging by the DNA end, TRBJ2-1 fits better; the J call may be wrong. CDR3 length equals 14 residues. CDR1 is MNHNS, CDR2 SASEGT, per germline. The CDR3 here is CASIGLAGGWEQFF. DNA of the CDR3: TGTGCCAGCATTGGACTAGCGGGAGGTTGGGAGCAGTTCTTC.

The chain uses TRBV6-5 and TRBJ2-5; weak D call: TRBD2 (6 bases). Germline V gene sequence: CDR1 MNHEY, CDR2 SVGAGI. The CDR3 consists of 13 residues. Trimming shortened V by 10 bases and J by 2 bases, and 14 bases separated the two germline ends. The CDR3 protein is CATNGTSQETQYF. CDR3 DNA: TGTGCCACAAATGGGACTTCACAAGAGACCCAGTACTTC.